Below are 6 T cell receptor beta chains sequenced from a single sample in a study of blood T cell repertoires in COVID-19. Produced via immunoSEQ multiplex PCR; TCRdb's table is partial and in-frame only. The data show roughly 260,000 clones, approximately 85% seen once. Sequenced: PBMCs or T cells enriched from blood (not recorded which). The receptors stem from a woman aged 45-59 years who had recovered from COVID-19.

The chain uses TRBV28 and TRBJ1-3; no clear D gene. The V end was cut by 6 bases, the J end by 0 bases, with 18 bases between. The CDR3 has 17 amino acids. Looked up from germline, CDR1 is MDHEN and CDR2 is SYDVKM. This CDR3 is CASRYGISLTSGNTIYF. CDR3 coding DNA: TGTGCCAGCAGGTACGGGATTTCATTAACCTCTGGAAACACCATATATTTT.

The chain combines TRBV28 with TRBJ2-1; 8 bases are a match to TRBD2. Germline V gene data show CDR1 as MDHEN and CDR2 as SYDVKM. The CDR3 covers 15 residues. Trimming cost V 4 bases and J 0 bases; bases outside gene matches: 2. CDR3 coding DNA: TGTGCCAGCAGTTACAGCGGGAGCTCCTACAATGAGCAGTTCTTC. It yields the protein CASSYSGSSYNEQFF.

The rearrangement joins TRBV5-1 to TRBJ2-1; 8 positions match TRBD2. This CDR3 is 15 amino acids long. The J segment lost 7 bases and the V segment lost 1 base, leaving 7 bases of the junction unmatched. From germline, CDR1 is SGHRS and CDR2 YFSETQ. The CDR3 region is CASSLRAGDGNEQFF. For the CDR3, the DNA is TGCGCCAGCAGCTTGCGAGCGGGAGACGGTAATGAGCAGTTCTTC. Supplemented by reference TRBV5-1 and TRBJ2-1, the full variable domain reads KAGVTQTPRYLIKTRGQQVTLSCSPISGHRSVSWYQQTPGQGLQFLFEYFSETQRNKGNFPGRFSGRQFSNSRSEMNVSTLELGDSALYLCASSLRAGDGNEQFFGPGTRLTVL.

V gene TRBV5-1 combines with J gene TRBJ1-1; D is undetermined. Per the germline V gene, CDR1 is SGHRS and CDR2 is YFSETQ. CDR3 size: 15 residues. V was clipped by 0 bases and J by 0 bases, with 9 bases between them. In nucleotides, the CDR3 is TGCGCCAGCAGCTTGGGGTCGGTTCTGAACACTGAAGCTTTCTTT. Residues: CASSLGSVLNTEAFF.

The DNA of the CDR3 is TGTGCCACCAGTCCACGGGGGTTGAACACTGAAGCTTTCTTT. Translation: CATSPRGLNTEAFF. This chain connects TRBV24-1 to TRBJ1-1; TRBD1 is a possible D gene (5 bases). Trimming took 6 bases from V and 0 from J, leaving 10 bases between them. Germline loops: CDR1 KGHDR, CDR2 SFDVKD. The CDR3 length is 14 residues.

This chain links TRBV28 with TRBJ1-6; a possible D gene is TRBD1 (6 bases). With 5 bases removed from V and 8 bases from J, the gap between germline ends came to 19 bases. This CDR3 has 16 amino acids. Germline V gene sequence: CDR1 MDHEN, CDR2 SYDVKM. The CDR3 bases are TGTGCCAGCAGTCGTACAGGGACCTGGTTTGATTCACCCCTCCACTTT. Protein product: CASSRTGTWFDSPLHF.